Listed below are T cell receptor beta chains from one sample, sequenced in a study of blood T cell repertoires in COVID-19. Produced via immunoSEQ multiplex PCR; TCRdb's table is partial and in-frame only. The table shows about 180,000 clones, with approximately 80% occurring only once. Sequencing used PBMCs or T cells enriched from blood (not recorded which). The origin of the receptors is a man aged 55 to 69 who had been exposed to COVID-19. The CDR3 runs from the conserved cysteine through the conserved F or W. A D gene is named only where the DNA matches it firmly. Only some rows state a clone size, as once, few, many or a class for expanded clones.

j_call	v_call	cdr3_length	clone_size	d_call	cdr3_aa	cdr3_nt
TRBJ1-1	TRBV9	16	NA	NA	CASSAVGRGAGTEAFF	TGTGCCAGCAGCGCAGTAGGTCGGGGAGCGGGCACTGAAGCTTTCTTT
TRBJ1-6	TRBV7-3	15	few	NA	CASSLTSRVESPLHF	TGTGCCAGCAGCTTAACAAGCAGGGTCGAATCACCCCTCCACTTT
TRBJ1-6	TRBV4-3	15	NA	TRBD1	CASSQVGTGRSPLHF	TGCGCCAGCAGCCAGGTGGGGACAGGCCGGTCACCCCTCCACTTT
TRBJ2-7	TRBV7-2	18	NA	NA	CASSLHGSSGIGSYEQYF	TGTGCCAGCAGCTTACATGGTTCTTCGGGGATTGGGTCCTACGAGCAGTACTTC
TRBJ2-1	TRBV7-9	19	NA	TRBD2	CASSLVGLAGGNSYNEQFF	TGTGCCAGCAGCTTAGTGGGACTAGCGGGAGGGAACTCCTACAATGAGCAGTTCTTC
TRBJ2-1	TRBV11-3	15	NA	TRBD1	CASSLSTGGLNEQFF	TGTGCCAGCAGCTTATCGACAGGGGGCTTGAATGAGCAGTTCTTC
TRBJ2-7	TRBV28	12	NA	TRBD1	CASSGTGIEQYF	TGTGCCAGCAGCGGGACAGGGATCGAGCAGTACTTC
TRBJ1-2	TRBV11-2	15	NA	TRBD1	CASSSPGTGGYGYTF	TGTGCCAGCAGCTCCCCCGGGACAGGGGGCTATGGCTACACCTTC
TRBJ1-5	TRBV21-1	15	NA	NA	CASSDGTGVHQPQHF	TGTGCCAGCAGCGATGGGACAGGGGTTCATCAGCCCCAGCATTTT
TRBJ2-5	TRBV5-5	13	NA	NA	CASSADSLVTQYF	TGTGCCAGCAGCGCTGATAGTCTGGTGACCCAGTACTTC
TRBJ2-7	TRBV11-2	14	NA	TRBD2	CASTLAGGPYEQYF	TGTGCCAGCACCTTAGCGGGAGGGCCGTACGAGCAGTACTTC
TRBJ2-2	TRBV29-1	14	few	TRBD2	CSVGLAGGTGELFF	TGCAGCGTTGGACTAGCGGGAGGAACCGGGGAGCTGTTTTTT
TRBJ1-1	TRBV28	16	NA	TRBD1	CASSTTHPGGLTEAFF	TGTGCCAGCAGCACAACCCACCCAGGGGGCCTTACTGAAGCTTTCTTT
TRBJ2-7	TRBV3-1/TRBV3-2	18	NA	TRBD2	CASSQDRRERRVSDEQYF	TGTGCCAGCAGCCAAGATAGGCGGGAGCGGCGAGTAAGCGACGAGCAGTACTTC
TRBJ2-1	TRBV6-4	16	few	TRBD2	CASSVSGTSGSNEQFF	TGTGCCAGCAGTGTCTCGGGGACTAGCGGGAGTAATGAGCAGTTCTTC
TRBJ2-7	TRBV27	14	NA	NA	CASSFSSEYYEQYF	TGTGCCAGCAGTTTTTCTAGCGAATATTACGAGCAGTACTTC
TRBJ2-1	TRBV9	16	NA	TRBD2	CASSESGRAGRGEQFF	TGTGCCAGCAGCGAAAGCGGGAGGGCAGGGAGGGGTGAGCAGTTCTTC
TRBJ2-5	TRBV15	16	NA	NA	CATSGGKTVREETQYF	TGTGCCACGAGCGGTGGGAAAACGGTTCGGGAGGAGACCCAGTACTTC
TRBJ2-7	TRBV7-8	12	NA	NA	CASSLSPGEQYF	TGTGCCAGCAGCTTATCCCCAGGCGAGCAGTACTTC
TRBJ2-7	TRBV2	15	once	TRBD2	CASSSLAGPTYEQYF	TGTGCCAGCTCTTCCCTAGCGGGACCTACCTACGAGCAGTACTTC
TRBJ1-1	TRBV7-2	15	once	NA	CASSLNGGMNTEAFF	TGTGCCAGCAGCTTAAACGGAGGGATGAACACTGAAGCTTTCTTT
TRBJ2-1	TRBV9	12	NA	NA	CASSVGRGEQFF	TGTGCCAGCAGCGTAGGCAGGGGTGAGCAGTTCTTC
TRBJ1-2	TRBV28	13	NA	TRBD1	CASSLGQGKLNTF	TGTGCCAGCAGTTTGGGACAGGGGAAGTTGAACACCTTC
TRBJ2-3	TRBV5-1	16	NA	TRBD2	CASSPSSGGNTDTQYF	TGCGCCAGCAGCCCCTCTAGCGGGGGGAACACAGATACGCAGTATTTT
TRBJ1-1	TRBV30	18	once	TRBD1	CAWSEERTGTTSGTEAFF	TGTGCCTGGAGTGAGGAGAGGACAGGGACAACAAGCGGGACTGAAGCTTTCTTT
TRBJ1-2	TRBV27	16	NA	TRBD1	CASSPGTGVYNYGYTF	TGTGCCAGCAGTCCCGGGACAGGGGTTTACAACTATGGCTACACCTTC
TRBJ2-5	TRBV5-1	16	once	TRBD2	CASSLSASGREETQYF	TGCGCCAGCAGCTTATCGGCTAGCGGGAGGGAAGAGACCCAGTACTTC
TRBJ2-3	TRBV6-2/TRBV6-3	14	NA	NA	CASSYGGTTDTQYF	TGTGCCAGCAGTTATGGCGGGACGACAGATACGCAGTATTTT
TRBJ1-1	TRBV6-5	13	NA	NA	CASSYGRGTEAFF	TGTGCCAGCAGTTATGGGCGTGGGACTGAAGCTTTCTTT
TRBJ2-7	TRBV9	16	NA	TRBD2	CASSAEVSSGSYEQYF	TGTGCCAGCAGCGCCGAGGTTTCTAGCGGGAGCTACGAGCAGTACTTC
TRBJ2-7	TRBV5-1	13	NA	TRBD1	CASSPDRVHEQYF	TGCGCCAGCAGCCCAGACAGGGTCCACGAGCAGTACTTC
TRBJ1-5	TRBV6-1	13	NA	NA	CASSDGGGQPQHF	TGTGCCAGCAGTGACGGGGGGGGACAGCCCCAGCATTTT
TRBJ2-1	TRBV19	18	NA	TRBD2	CASSIWVGLAGDNNEQFF	TGTGCCAGTAGTATTTGGGTTGGGTTAGCGGGAGATAACAATGAGCAGTTCTTC
TRBJ2-7	TRBV28	15	NA	TRBD2	CASRGGLAGVYEQYF	TGTGCCAGCAGGGGGGGACTAGCGGGAGTCTACGAGCAGTACTTC
TRBJ2-1	TRBV25-1	16	NA	NA	CASSLRPDGVYNEQFF	TGTGCCAGCAGCCTCAGACCCGACGGGGTATACAATGAGCAGTTCTTC
TRBJ2-1	TRBV6-5	15	NA	TRBD2	CASSYVLAGVHEQFF	TGTGCCAGCAGTTACGTCCTAGCGGGAGTCCATGAGCAGTTCTTC
TRBJ1-1	TRBV9	16	NA	NA	CASSVGTDLLNTEAFF	TGTGCCAGCAGCGTAGGGACAGACTTACTAAACACTGAAGCTTTCTTT
TRBJ1-6	TRBV7-9	15	NA	NA	CASSSPQGGNSPLHF	TGTGCCAGCAGCTCCCCCCAGGGAGGCAATTCACCCCTCCACTTT
TRBJ1-1	TRBV28	17	NA	TRBD1	CASSFSRVGQGVLQAFF	TGTGCCAGCAGTTTCTCTCGAGTAGGACAGGGGGTTCTTCAGGCGTTCTTT
TRBJ1-5	TRBV30	19	few	NA	CAWSGWLGDSIVSNQPQHF	TGTGCCTGGAGTGGATGGCTGGGGGACTCCATAGTTAGCAATCAGCCCCAGCATTTT
TRBJ1-1	TRBV19	20	NA	TRBD1	CASLPWTGGRTFPLNTEAFF	TGTGCCAGTCTCCCTTGGACAGGGGGCAGAACTTTTCCCTTGAACACTGAAGCTTTCTTT